These 4 T cell receptor beta chains were all obtained from the same sample, sequenced in a study of regulatory T cells in long-lasting Graves disease. Time point indicated: newly diagnosed GD, antithyroid drugs for less than 3 months. The TCR library was made from RNA extracted from PBMCs. Through Arm-PCR of CDR3 regions and iRepertoire HTBI primers, TCR beta libraries were built. TCRdb re-called the multiplex PCR reads through MiXCR, storing one row per CDR3 protein. The data hold about 460,000 distinct CDR3 sequences, with 13% to 15% observed a single time. This sample also appeared in a second study, on T cells in Graves' hyperthyroidism and ophthalmopathy.

The sequenced sample was peripheral blood mononuclear cells (PBMCs), obtained at new diagnosis, from a patient treated with antithyroid drugs. These receptors were collected from a woman in her 50s with Graves disease.

This clonotype came up a few times. This chain links TRBV12-3 or TRBV12-4 with TRBJ2-1; weak D call: TRBD2 (6 bases). The CDR3 has 17 amino acids. The ends were cut back, 5 bases at V and 0 bases at J, with 17 bases in the middle. The CDR3 DNA is TGTGCCAGCAGTCCGTACTCCCTAGCGACCTCCTACAATGAGCAGTTCTTC. The encoded protein is CASSPYSLATSYNEQFF.

There are many counts of this clonotype. V is TRBV2 and J is TRBJ2-2; unclear D gene. The CDR3 sequence is 13 residues long. CDR1 and CDR2 (germline): SNHLY, FYNNEI. The V end lost 6 bases, the J end lost 4 bases, and 9 bases lay between the germline ends. In DNA, the CDR3 is TGTGCCAGCAGACTCATTATCACCGGGGAGCTGTTTTTT. It specifies CASRLIITGELFF.

This clonotype was seen a single time. The chain is built from TRBV10-3 and TRBJ2-2; possibly TRBD2 for D (5 bases). This CDR3 has 11 residues. Trimming removed 7 bases at V and 7 bases at J, with 7 bases between. Germline CDR1 and CDR2: ENHRY and SYGVKD. The DNA for the CDR3 is TGTGCCATCATGGGAGTCGGGGAGCTGTTTTTT. It codes for CAIMGVGELFF.

This clonotype came up many times. V gene TRBV7-3 combines with J gene TRBJ2-1, with a weak D call TRBD2 (6 bases). CDR1 is SGHTA and CDR2 is FQGTGA in the germline V gene. CDR3 size: 15 residues. Trimming took off 5 bases at V and 4 bases at J, with 15 bases between the two ends. CDR3 sequence (DNA): TGTGCCAGCAGCCCCGATTCTGGACTATACAATGAGCAGTTCTTC. The encoded protein is CASSPDSGLYNEQFF.